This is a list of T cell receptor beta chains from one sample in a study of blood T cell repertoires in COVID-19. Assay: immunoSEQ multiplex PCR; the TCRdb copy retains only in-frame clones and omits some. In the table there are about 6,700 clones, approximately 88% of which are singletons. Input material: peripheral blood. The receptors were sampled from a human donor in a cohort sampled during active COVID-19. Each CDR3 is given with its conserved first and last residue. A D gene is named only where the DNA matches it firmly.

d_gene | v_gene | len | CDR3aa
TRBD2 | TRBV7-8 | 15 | CASSRAGGRADTQYF
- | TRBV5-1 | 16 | CASSLAYRGTNTEAFF
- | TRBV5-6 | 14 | CASSLANSPETQYF
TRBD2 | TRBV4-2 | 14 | CASSQGLAGETQYF
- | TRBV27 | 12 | CASSSNYNEQFF
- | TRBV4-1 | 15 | CASSRPGLINYGYTF
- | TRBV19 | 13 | CASSIGRNEKLFF
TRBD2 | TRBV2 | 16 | CASSASSRGAWNEQFF
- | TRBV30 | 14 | CAWTQGLSNQPQHF
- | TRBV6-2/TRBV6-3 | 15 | CASSYDGSGANVLTF
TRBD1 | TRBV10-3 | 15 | CAISGGQDSNQPQHF
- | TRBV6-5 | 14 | CASSTGFSNTEAFF
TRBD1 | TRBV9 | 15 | CASARGQGYLQPQHF
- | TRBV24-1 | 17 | CATSDQDSSGINYGYTF
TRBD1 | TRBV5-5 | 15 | CASSLGDRYTGELFF
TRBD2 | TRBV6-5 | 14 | CASRGGANTGELFF
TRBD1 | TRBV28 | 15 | CASSLGDRGIDTQYF
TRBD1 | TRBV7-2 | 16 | CASSLDTGGAYYEQYF
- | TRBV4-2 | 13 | CASSPTGTAEAFF